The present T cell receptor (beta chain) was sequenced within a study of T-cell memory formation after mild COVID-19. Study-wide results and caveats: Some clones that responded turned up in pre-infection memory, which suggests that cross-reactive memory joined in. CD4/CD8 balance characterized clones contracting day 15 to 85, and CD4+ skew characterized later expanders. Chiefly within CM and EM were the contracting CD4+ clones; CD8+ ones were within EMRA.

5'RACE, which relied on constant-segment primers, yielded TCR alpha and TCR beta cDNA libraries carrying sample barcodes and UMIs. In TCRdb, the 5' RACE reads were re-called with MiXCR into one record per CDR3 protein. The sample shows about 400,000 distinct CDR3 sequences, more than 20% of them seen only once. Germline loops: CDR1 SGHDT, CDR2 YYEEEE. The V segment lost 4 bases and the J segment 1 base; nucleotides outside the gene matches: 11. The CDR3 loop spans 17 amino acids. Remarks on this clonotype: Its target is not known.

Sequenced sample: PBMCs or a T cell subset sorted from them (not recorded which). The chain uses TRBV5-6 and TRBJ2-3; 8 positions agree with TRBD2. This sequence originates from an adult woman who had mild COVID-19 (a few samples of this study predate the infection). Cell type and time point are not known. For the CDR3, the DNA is TGTGCCAGCAGCACCCTCGGGACTAGTCTTGGCACAGATACGCAGTATTTT. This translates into CASSTLGTSLGTDTQYF.